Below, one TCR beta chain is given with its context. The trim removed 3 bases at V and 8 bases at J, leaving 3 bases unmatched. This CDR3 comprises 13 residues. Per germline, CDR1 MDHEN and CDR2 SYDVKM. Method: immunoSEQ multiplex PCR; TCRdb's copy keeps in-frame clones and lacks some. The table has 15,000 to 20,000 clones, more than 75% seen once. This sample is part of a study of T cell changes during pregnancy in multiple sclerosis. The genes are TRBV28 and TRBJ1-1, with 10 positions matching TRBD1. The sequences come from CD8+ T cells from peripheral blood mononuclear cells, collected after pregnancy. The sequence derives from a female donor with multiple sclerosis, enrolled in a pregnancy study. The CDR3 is CASSLGQGREAFF. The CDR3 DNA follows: TGTGCCAGCAGTTTGGGACAGGGGAGGGAAGCTTTCTTT.